This is a list of T cell receptor beta chains from one sample in a study of OX40 agonist ivuxolimab in advanced cancers. Repertoires were generated with immunoSEQ multiplex PCR, while TCRdb's copy carries only in-frame clones and drops some. The sample carries about 16,000 clones, just over 85% recorded once. Sample: CD4+ or CD8+ T cells sorted from blood, taken in a trial of the OX40 agonist ivuxolimab. The receptors stem from an adult with an advanced solid tumor such as melanoma, head and neck, liver or kidney cancer. Each CDR3 is given with its conserved first and last residue. Each record gives: D gene, clone size, V gene, J gene, CDR3 DNA, CDR3 protein. A D gene is named only where the DNA matches it firmly. Only some rows state a clone size, as once, few, many or a class for expanded clones.

D gene: -
clone size: -
V gene: TRBV19
J gene: TRBJ1-2
CDR3 DNA: TGTGCCAGTAGTATTACTACCTTTTCGTACTATGGCTACACCTTC
CDR3 protein: CASSITTFSYYGYTF

D gene: TRBD2
clone size: few
V gene: TRBV2
J gene: TRBJ2-5
CDR3 DNA: TGTGCCATTGGGACTAGCGGGGGCTATAAAGAGACCCAGTACTTC
CDR3 protein: CAIGTSGGYKETQYF

D gene: TRBD1
clone size: -
V gene: TRBV10-3
J gene: TRBJ2-6
CDR3 DNA: TGTGCCACTACGAAGGACAGGACTTCTGGGGCCAACGTCCTGACTTTC
CDR3 protein: CATTKDRTSGANVLTF

D gene: TRBD1
clone size: -
V gene: TRBV5-8
J gene: TRBJ1-2
CDR3 DNA: TGTGCCAGCAGCGTTGGGACAGGAAGACTCTATGGCTACACCTTC
CDR3 protein: CASSVGTGRLYGYTF

D gene: -
clone size: -
V gene: TRBV4-1
J gene: TRBJ2-1
CDR3 DNA: TGCGCCAGCAGCCGGACGGACCTTCTTTACAATGAGCAGTTCTTC
CDR3 protein: CASSRTDLLYNEQFF

D gene: -
clone size: few
V gene: TRBV29-1
J gene: TRBJ2-5
CDR3 DNA: TGCAGCGTGAGAGAAACCGGACAGTGGGGGGAGACCCAGTACTTC
CDR3 protein: CSVRETGQWGETQYF

D gene: -
clone size: -
V gene: TRBV15
J gene: TRBJ1-6
CDR3 DNA: TGTGCCACCAGCAGAGATTACGGTGGACGGACTCATTCACCCCTCCACTTT
CDR3 protein: CATSRDYGGRTHSPLHF

D gene: -
clone size: once
V gene: TRBV11-3
J gene: TRBJ1-1
CDR3 DNA: TGTGCCAGCAGCTCCTCTGGTGGCACTGAAGCTTTCTTT
CDR3 protein: CASSSSGGTEAFF

D gene: -
clone size: few
V gene: TRBV7-6
J gene: TRBJ2-7
CDR3 DNA: TGTGCCAGCAGCCCGGGACACAATTCCTACGAGCAGTACTTC
CDR3 protein: CASSPGHNSYEQYF

D gene: -
clone size: -
V gene: TRBV6-6
J gene: TRBJ1-2
CDR3 DNA: TGTGCCAGCAGTTACCGAAGTGACTATGGCTACACCTTC
CDR3 protein: CASSYRSDYGYTF

D gene: -
clone size: -
V gene: TRBV5-1
J gene: TRBJ1-1
CDR3 DNA: TGCGCCAGCAGCTTACCGGCAGGGGACGCTTTCTTT
CDR3 protein: CASSLPAGDAFF

D gene: TRBD2
clone size: -
V gene: TRBV6-5
J gene: TRBJ2-5
CDR3 DNA: TGTGCCAGCAGTTACGGGGAGGGCCTGGAGACCCAGTACTTC
CDR3 protein: CASSYGEGLETQYF

D gene: -
clone size: -
V gene: TRBV5-1
J gene: TRBJ1-3
CDR3 DNA: TGCGCCAGCAGCTTGGACGCGGGTCCTGGAAACACCATATATTTT
CDR3 protein: CASSLDAGPGNTIYF

D gene: -
clone size: -
V gene: TRBV4-1
J gene: TRBJ1-2
CDR3 DNA: TGCGCCAGCAGCCACCGATCCTATGGCTACACCTTC
CDR3 protein: CASSHRSYGYTF

D gene: -
clone size: -
V gene: TRBV2
J gene: TRBJ1-2
CDR3 DNA: TGTGCCAGCAGTCCTCAGGGATTTGGCTATGGCTACACCTTC
CDR3 protein: CASSPQGFGYGYTF

D gene: -
clone size: -
V gene: TRBV7-9
J gene: TRBJ2-3
CDR3 DNA: TGTGCCAGCAGCTCCGGGGCATCTACAGATACGCAGTATTTT
CDR3 protein: CASSSGASTDTQYF

D gene: -
clone size: -
V gene: TRBV5-6
J gene: TRBJ2-7
CDR3 DNA: TGTGCCAGCAGTAATAGCGCCTACGAGCAGTACTTC
CDR3 protein: CASSNSAYEQYF

D gene: -
clone size: -
V gene: TRBV20-1
J gene: TRBJ1-1
CDR3 DNA: TGCAGTGCTAGAAATAAAGGGGAAGCTTTCTTT
CDR3 protein: CSARNKGEAFF

D gene: -
clone size: -
V gene: TRBV11-3
J gene: TRBJ2-2
CDR3 DNA: TGTGCCAGCAGCTCCTGGTCGGGGGCCGGGGAGCTGTTTTTT
CDR3 protein: CASSSWSGAGELFF

D gene: -
clone size: -
V gene: TRBV19
J gene: TRBJ2-1
CDR3 DNA: TGTGCCAGTAGTTCGGGACTGGGCGCCTACAATGAGCAGTTCTTC
CDR3 protein: CASSSGLGAYNEQFF

D gene: -
clone size: few
V gene: TRBV6-6
J gene: TRBJ1-1
CDR3 DNA: TGTGCCAGCTGGGAGGACCGGGGGGACACTGAAGCTTTCTTT
CDR3 protein: CASWEDRGDTEAFF

D gene: -
clone size: -
V gene: TRBV6-4
J gene: TRBJ2-1
CDR3 DNA: TGTGCCAGCAGCCCCGACCTGAACTACAATGAGCAGTTCTTC
CDR3 protein: CASSPDLNYNEQFF

D gene: -
clone size: -
V gene: TRBV14
J gene: TRBJ2-1
CDR3 DNA: TGTGCCAGCAGCCCCCTGGCCGCCTACAATGAGCAGTTCTTC
CDR3 protein: CASSPLAAYNEQFF

D gene: TRBD1
clone size: -
V gene: TRBV11-2
J gene: TRBJ2-7
CDR3 DNA: TGTGCCAGCAGCTTAGTTTTAGGGGGCGCGTACGAGCAGTACTTC
CDR3 protein: CASSLVLGGAYEQYF

D gene: -
clone size: -
V gene: TRBV7-3
J gene: TRBJ2-1
CDR3 DNA: TGTGCCAGCAGTTCGCTGGGGGGATACAATGAGCAGTTCTTC
CDR3 protein: CASSSLGGYNEQFF

D gene: TRBD2
clone size: -
V gene: TRBV18
J gene: TRBJ2-4
CDR3 DNA: TGTGCCAGCTCACCGGGGGGGGTCAAAAACATTCAGTACTTC
CDR3 protein: CASSPGGVKNIQYF

D gene: TRBD2
clone size: -
V gene: TRBV18
J gene: TRBJ2-7
CDR3 DNA: TGTGCCAGCTCACCGATAGGGGCCGCCCTAGCGGGGGCCAACTACGAGCAGTACTTC
CDR3 protein: CASSPIGAALAGANYEQYF

D gene: TRBD2
clone size: -
V gene: TRBV7-3
J gene: TRBJ2-7
CDR3 DNA: TGTGCCAGCAGCCTCACGGGACTAGCGGCCTACGAGCAGTACTTC
CDR3 protein: CASSLTGLAAYEQYF

D gene: -
clone size: -
V gene: TRBV6-1
J gene: TRBJ1-1
CDR3 DNA: TGTGCCAGCAGTGAACGTCTCGGAGACACTGAAGCTTTCTTT
CDR3 protein: CASSERLGDTEAFF

D gene: -
clone size: once
V gene: TRBV18
J gene: TRBJ1-4
CDR3 DNA: TGTGCCAGCAGAGGACAGTTTAATGAAAAACTGTTTTTT
CDR3 protein: CASRGQFNEKLFF

D gene: -
clone size: -
V gene: TRBV6-5
J gene: TRBJ2-7
CDR3 DNA: TGTGCCAGCAGTCTGTCATGGGAGATAAGTTACGAGCAGTACTTC
CDR3 protein: CASSLSWEISYEQYF

D gene: TRBD2
clone size: -
V gene: TRBV5-4
J gene: TRBJ2-1
CDR3 DNA: TGTGCCAGCAGCGCCGATCGGACTAGCGGTTACAATGAGCAGTTCTTC
CDR3 protein: CASSADRTSGYNEQFF

D gene: TRBD2
clone size: -
V gene: TRBV13
J gene: TRBJ2-1
CDR3 DNA: TGTGCCAGCAGCGCCCGCCGACTAGCGCTGCGCTCCTACAATGAGCAGTTCTTC
CDR3 protein: CASSARRLALRSYNEQFF

D gene: -
clone size: -
V gene: TRBV7-9
J gene: TRBJ2-5
CDR3 DNA: TGTGCCAGCAGCCTTGACAGTTACCAAGAGACCCAGTACTTC
CDR3 protein: CASSLDSYQETQYF

D gene: -
clone size: -
V gene: TRBV6-1
J gene: TRBJ1-5
CDR3 DNA: TGTGCCAGCAGGGCAGGGCGAGTGCCCCAGCATTTT
CDR3 protein: CASRAGRVPQHF

D gene: -
clone size: -
V gene: TRBV19
J gene: TRBJ2-7
CDR3 DNA: TGTGCCAGTACCCCGGACGGCATCTCCTACGAGCAGTACTTC
CDR3 protein: CASTPDGISYEQYF

D gene: -
clone size: -
V gene: TRBV5-1
J gene: TRBJ2-3
CDR3 DNA: TGCGCCAGCAGCTTATACGCCGGCGCAGATACGCAGTATTTT
CDR3 protein: CASSLYAGADTQYF

D gene: -
clone size: few
V gene: TRBV7-9
J gene: TRBJ1-2
CDR3 DNA: TGTGCTACCACCCGGGAAGGCTACACCTTC
CDR3 protein: CATTREGYTF

D gene: -
clone size: -
V gene: TRBV21-1
J gene: TRBJ1-2
CDR3 DNA: TGTGCCAGCAGCAAAGGAGGACAGGGAAATTGCTATGGCTACACCTTC
CDR3 protein: CASSKGGQGNCYGYTF

D gene: -
clone size: once
V gene: TRBV9
J gene: TRBJ1-3
CDR3 DNA: TGTGCCAGCAGCGTCGGACGGGGAAACACCATATATTTT
CDR3 protein: CASSVGRGNTIYF

D gene: TRBD1
clone size: -
V gene: TRBV5-6
J gene: TRBJ1-2
CDR3 DNA: TGTGCCAGCAGCTTGAAGGACAGGGGCGATAACTATGGCTACACCTTC
CDR3 protein: CASSLKDRGDNYGYTF